Following are 4 T cell receptor beta chains from one sample sequenced in a study of blood T cell repertoires in COVID-19 (TCRdb year 2020). Libraries were built with the immunoSEQ multiplex PCR assay. TCRdb mirrors the immuneACCESS table, restricted to in-frame sequences. Some clones are absent from its copies; in checked studies, under half trace to an unresolved V gene, and the reason for the others is unknown. The sample profile shows around 150,000 clones; about 89% of them were found once. The leading ten clones occupy roughly 2.5% of the sample. Sequences were obtained from peripheral blood. Source of these receptors: a man in his forties or fifties with active COVID-19.

The chain is built from TRBV12-3 or TRBV12-4 and TRBJ1-1, with D unresolved. V lost 3 bases, J lost 2 bases, and 4 bases lay in between. The CDR3 has 12 residues. The CDR3 bases are TGTGCCAGCAGTTTTAGTAACACTGAAGCTTTCTTT. This gives the protein CASSFSNTEAFF.

The chain recombines TRBV7-2 with TRBJ2-3, with 9 nucleotides matching TRBD1. Germline CDR1 reads SGHTA; CDR2 reads FQGNSA. The CDR3 is 14 residues long. With 1 base clipped from V and 5 bases from J, the junction kept 1 base outside the gene matches. CDR3 loop: CASSLGQGEDTQYF. In DNA form, the CDR3 reads TGTGCCAGCAGCTTAGGACAGGGGGAAGATACGCAGTATTTT.

This chain uses TRBV6-6 with TRBJ2-4, with D perhaps matching TRBD2 (6 bases). The V gene's germline CDR1 is MNHNY and CDR2 SVGAGI (reference sequence). The length of the CDR3 is 16 residues. The V end was cut by 6 bases, the J end by 0 bases, with 15 bases between. In DNA, the CDR3 is TGTGCCAGCAGCCCGGGGGTCCACCGAGCCAAAAACATTCAGTACTTC. Its protein is CASSPGVHRAKNIQYF.

The chain employs TRBV5-1 and TRBJ2-2, with TRBD2 matching over 8 bases. V shed 1 base and J 4 bases; nucleotides not matched to a gene: 9. The CDR3 contains 17 residues. Germline CDR1 SGHRS, CDR2 YFSETQ. CDR3 residues: CASSLKRAGATTGELFF. The DNA of the CDR3 is TGCGCCAGCAGCTTGAAAAGAGCGGGGGCGACCACCGGGGAGCTGTTTTTT.